These 11 T cell receptor beta chains came from one sample sequenced in a study of identical twins. TCRdb itself ran the 5' RACE reads through MiXCR, one entry per CDR3 protein. The table shows 1.5 million to 2 million distinct CDR3 sequences, with 25% to 35% occurring only once. Specimen: cord blood. These TCRs come from a newborn girl in good health.

This clonotype came up many times. The V gene is TRBV5-1, the J gene TRBJ2-1, with D uncertain. This CDR3 contains 15 residues. Germline V lookup: CDR1 SGHRS, CDR2 YFSETQ. V lost 5 bases and J 0 bases, leaving 12 bases between the germline ends. CDR3 sequence: CASRPTLFSYNEQFF. CDR3 nucleotides: TGCGCCAGCAGACCAACTTTATTCTCCTACAATGAGCAGTTCTTC.

This clonotype was seen a few times. V usage is TRBV7-6 and J usage is TRBJ2-5; no clear D gene. The CDR3 totals 9 residues. Germline V gene sequence: CDR1 SGHVS, CDR2 FNYEAQ. V shed 3 bases and J shed 13 bases, with 6 bases lying between them. CDR3: CASSFSRYF. CDR3 DNA sequence: TGTGCCAGCAGCTTTTCTCGGTACTTC.

The chain has TRBV20-1 and TRBJ2-3, with 9 bases fitting TRBD2. Germline CDR1 reads DFQATT; CDR2 reads SNEGSKA (reference sequence). The CDR3 contains 16 residues. V gave up 1 base and J gave up 1 base; unmatched junction bases: 6. CDR3 nucleotides: TGCAGTGCTAGAGGCCTAGCGGGGTCCCGCACAGATACGCAGTATTTT. This sequence encodes CSARGLAGSRTDTQYF.

The chain employs TRBV10-1 and TRBJ1-4; 7 bases line up with TRBD1. In germline, CDR1 is WNHNN, CDR2 SYGVQD (reference sequence). CDR3 length: 15 residues. Trimming removed 8 bases from V and 5 bases from J; junction bases left unmatched: 11. CDR3 amino acids: CASEDFGQANEKLFF. In DNA, the CDR3 is TGCGCCAGCGAAGATTTCGGACAGGCAAATGAAAAACTGTTTTTT.

There are a few counts of this clonotype. The chain uses TRBV7-2 and TRBJ2-7, with 10 bases that match TRBD2. Germline trimming cut 1 base from V and 2 bases from J; bases unmatched to any gene: 5. CDR3 length equals 16 residues. Germline CDR1 and CDR2: SGHTA and FQGNSA. For the CDR3, the DNA is TGTGCCAGCAGCTTAGAGGCTAGCGGGAGTGCCTACGAGCAGTACTTC. It encodes CASSLEASGSAYEQYF.

Only one count was recorded for this clonotype. The chain has TRBV3-1 and TRBJ1-1, with D tentatively TRBD1 (6 bases). Trimming took 3 bases from V and 5 from J, leaving 10 bases between them. This CDR3 has 13 residues. Per germline, CDR1 LGHDT and CDR2 YNNKEL (reference sequence). CDR3 region: CASSHAQGTEAFF. CDR3 nucleotide sequence: TGTGCCAGCAGCCACGCACAGGGTACTGAAGCTTTCTTT.

V gene TRBV3-1 combines with J gene TRBJ2-2; D uncertain. V was clipped by 1 base and J by 0 bases, with 6 bases between them. Germline CDR1 and CDR2: LGHDT and YNNKEL (reference sequence). This CDR3 has 15 residues. The CDR3 DNA is TGTGCCAGCAGCCAAGTGGAAACGAACACCGGGGAGCTGTTTTTT. Translated, it gives CASSQVETNTGELFF.

This chain joins TRBV20-1 and TRBJ2-1; a possible D gene is TRBD2 (5 bases). The CDR3 runs to 17 residues. Germline-derived CDR1 and CDR2 are DFQATT and SNEGSKA (reference sequence). V was cut by 2 bases and J by 12 bases, with 29 bases left in between. The CDR3 protein is CSARKRLISYNDLRQFF. CDR3 bases: TGCAGTGCTAGAAAGCGGTTGATCTCATACAATGATTTACGGCAGTTCTTC.

The rearrangement joins TRBV9 to TRBJ1-3, with a possible D match to TRBD1 (5 bases). This CDR3 comprises 14 residues. Trimming stripped 2 bases from V and 0 bases from J, with 6 bases between. Germline V lookup: CDR1 SGDLS, CDR2 YYNGEE. Written as DNA, the CDR3 is TGTGCCAGCAGCGTGGGACCCTCTGGAAACACCATATATTTT. Its protein product is CASSVGPSGNTIYF.

This clonotype occurred many times. The rearrangement joins TRBV6-6 to TRBJ2-7; D call uncertain. V was pared by 2 bases and J by 4 bases, with 6 bases between. Germline CDR1 MNHNY, CDR2 SVGAGI (reference sequence). This CDR3 contains 12 residues. Here the CDR3 DNA reads TGTGCCAGCAGTTACGGGGAATACGAGCAGTACTTC. Encoded protein: CASSYGEYEQYF.

There are a few counts of this clonotype. This rearrangement joins TRBV27 to TRBJ2-7; 14 nucleotides match TRBD2. With V trimmed by 3 bases and J by 2 bases, 6 bases remained unmatched. The CDR3 loop spans 17 amino acids. Germline V lookup: CDR1 MNHEY, CDR2 SMNVEV (reference sequence). CDR3 region: CASSFGTSGRGPYEQYF. CDR3 nucleotide sequence: TGTGCCAGCAGTTTCGGGACTAGCGGGAGAGGTCCCTACGAGCAGTACTTC.